This TCR beta chain was identified during a study of T cell responses to AZD1222 COVID-19 vaccine. The assay was immunoSEQ multiplex PCR, and TCRdb's table has in-frame clones only and misses some. The sample lists 75,000 to 90,000 clones; more than 85% were seen once. The germline V gene has CDR1 KGHDR and CDR2 SFDVKD. The germline V and J ends were trimmed by 6 bases and 6 bases, with 15 bases remaining between them. The CDR3 has 14 amino acids. The sample was peripheral blood, taken 28 days after the second AZD1222 dose. The receptor was isolated from an adult who received the AZD1222 COVID-19 vaccine. The V and J genes are TRBV24-1 and TRBJ2-3, with D possibly called TRBD1 or TRBD2 (5 bases each). The CDR3 DNA is TGTGCCACCAGTCCTCGGGTGGGGGTGGATACGCAGTATTTT. Encoded protein: CATSPRVGVDTQYF.